The T cell receptor (beta chain) described here comes from a study of Ad26.COV2.S vaccination and SARS-CoV-2 variants. Study-wide context: Donor was in the COV1001 Ad26.COV2.S trial arm. Administration of Ad26.COV2.S was intramuscular, either once or twice 56 days apart.

CDR3 length equals 13 residues. V was trimmed by 4 bases and J by 1 base, leaving 10 bases between them. The germline CDR1 and CDR2 sequences are SQVTM and ANQGSEA. Libraries were prepared by immunoSEQ multiplex PCR; TCRdb keeps only in-frame clonotypes and omits some of them. The sample shows about 460,000 clones, roughly nine tenths of them seen only once. Described treatment: about 20 received Ad26.COV2.S at low or high dose, single or two shots; five or six received placebo; per-sample allocation not given. Specimens were obtained on day 63 following the first vaccine or placebo injection. Vaccination used an Ad26 vector expressing Wuhan-strain SARS-CoV-2 spike.

The sequencing here drew on peripheral blood, taken in a trial of Ad26.COV2.S vaccine versus placebo. The receptor was isolated from a person between 18 and 65 years old who received the Ad26.COV2.S COVID-19 vaccine or a placebo. The rearrangement joins TRBV29-1 to TRBJ1-1; D remains unclear. This chain's CDR3 is CSVVGYKNTEAFF. DNA for the CDR3: TGCAGCGTTGTCGGGTATAAGAACACTGAAGCTTTCTTT.